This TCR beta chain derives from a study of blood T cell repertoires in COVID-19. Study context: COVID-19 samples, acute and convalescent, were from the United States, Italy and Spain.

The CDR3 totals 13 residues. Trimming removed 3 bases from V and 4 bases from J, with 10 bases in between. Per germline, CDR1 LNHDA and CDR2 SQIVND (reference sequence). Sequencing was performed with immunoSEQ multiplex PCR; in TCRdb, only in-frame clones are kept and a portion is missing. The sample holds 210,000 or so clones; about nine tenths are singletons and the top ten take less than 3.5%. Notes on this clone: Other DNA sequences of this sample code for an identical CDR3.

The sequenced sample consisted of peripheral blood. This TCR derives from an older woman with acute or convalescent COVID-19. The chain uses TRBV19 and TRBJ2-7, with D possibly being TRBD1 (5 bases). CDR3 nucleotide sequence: TGTGCCAGTAGTATCCAAGACAGTTACGAGCAGTACTTC. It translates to CASSIQDSYEQYF.